This T cell receptor (beta chain) was sequenced in a study of control samples from healthy donors and cancer patients. CDR3 size: 17 residues. Germline V gene lookup returns CDR1 SEHNR and CDR2 FQNEAQ (reference sequence). J was trimmed by 2 bases and V by 5 bases; bases with no gene match: 10. Libraries were prepared by immunoSEQ multiplex PCR; TCRdb keeps only in-frame clonotypes and omits some of them. The sample records 21,000 or so clones, roughly 85% being singletons. The clonotype was recovered from a man aged 60 to 69 with head and neck cancer. Sequencing input: PBMCs. The rearrangement links TRBV7-9 to TRBJ2-3, with TRBD2 identical over 10 bases. The DNA of the CDR3 is TGTGCCAGCAGCCCTTTAACTAGCGGGGTTATCACAGATACGCAGTATTTT. Its protein is CASSPLTSGVITDTQYF.